These T cell receptor beta chains were read from a single sample in a study of human T cells and chemical hapten exposure. One entry per CDR3 protein results from TCRdb running MiXCR on the RACE reads. The sample lists 100,000 to 150,000 distinct CDR3 sequences, roughly 15% occurring once. The sample was whole blood, taken in connection with sensitization to the hapten diphenylcyclopropenone (DPC). The receptors here all came from a man between 18 and 29 years old with alopecia areata. Some clones in this sample may be carry-over from other donors' samples. Both conserved end residues are part of each CDR3. Each record gives: V gene, clone size, D gene, J gene, CDR3 length, CDR3 protein, CDR3 DNA. The D gene is left open where the match is weak. Some rows have no size entry. The others give once, few or many, or a class for an expanded clone.

TRBV19	-	TRBD2	TRBJ2-3	18	CASSIPLERGVTTDTQYF	TGTGCCAGTAGTATCCCTTTGGAGCGGGGGGTTACCACAGATACGCAGTATTTT
TRBV7-9	-	-	TRBJ2-3	17	CASSPQFLVGKADTQYF	TGTGCCAGCAGCCCTCAATTTCTAGTGGGGAAGGCAGATACGCAGTATTTT
TRBV9	few	-	TRBJ1-2	14	CASSVNSQHSGYTF	TGTGCCAGCAGCGTAAACTCACAGCACTCTGGCTACACCTTC
TRBV12-2	few	-	TRBJ1-5	15	CASRRTGKRGQPQHF	TGTGCAAGTCGACGGACAGGGAAACGGGGTCAGCCCCAGCATTTT
TRBV7-2	-	TRBD2	TRBJ2-1	19	CASSRGTSGGLLGSDEQFF	TGTGCCAGCAGTCGCGGGACTAGCGGGGGGCTCCTCGGGTCTGATGAGCAGTTCTTC
TRBV27	-	TRBD1	TRBJ1-4	14	CASSLDRADEKLFF	TGTGCCAGCAGCCTGGACAGGGCGGATGAAAAACTGTTTTTT
TRBV7-2	-	-	TRBJ1-2	13	CASRNQRFPFYTF	TGTGCCAGCAGAAACCAACGGTTCCCTTTCTACACCTTC
TRBV5-4	-	-	TRBJ2-2	12	CASSLGPGVLFF	TGTGCCAGCAGCTTAGGTCCCGGGGTGCTGTTTTTT
TRBV12-5	-	-	TRBJ1-6	13	CASGLDSNSPLHF	TGTGCTAGTGGTTTGGACTCCAATTCACCCCTCCACTTT
TRBV29-1	few	-	TRBJ1-4	13	CSSSRGTNEKLFF	TGCAGCTCCTCCAGGGGCACTAATGAAAAACTGTTTTTT
TRBV9	once	-	TRBJ2-5	17	CASSVGSAIKGLETQYF	TGTGCCAGCAGCGTAGGATCGGCTATTAAGGGTTTGGAGACCCAGTACTTC
TRBV4-3	few	-	TRBJ1-1	13	CASSQDRGRGAFF	TGCGCCAGCAGCCAAGATCGGGGCAGGGGAGCTTTCTTT
TRBV3-1	few	-	TRBJ1-1	15	CASSQDDSGGWEAFF	TGTGCCAGCAGCCAAGATGACAGTGGGGGCTGGGAAGCTTTCTTT
TRBV5-6	few	-	TRBJ2-6	15	CASSLVDSGANVLTF	TGTGCCAGCAGCTTGGTAGACTCTGGGGCCAACGTCCTGACTTTC
TRBV6-2/TRBV6-3	few	TRBD1	TRBJ2-5	19	CASTQGDMVGVWSDKTQYF	TGTGCCAGCACCCAGGGGGATATGGTCGGGGTCTGGTCTGATAAGACCCAGTACTTC
TRBV6-5	-	-	TRBJ1-1	13	CASRTRIGTEAFF	TGTGCCAGCAGAACAAGGATAGGCACTGAAGCTTTCTTT
TRBV5-5	-	TRBD1	TRBJ2-3	16	CASSLTQGALSDTQYF	TGTGCCAGCAGCTTGACGCAGGGGGCATTATCAGATACGCAGTATTTT
TRBV11-2	few	-	TRBJ2-7	14	CASSLGPVPFEQYF	TGTGCCAGCAGCTTAGGCCCCGTCCCTTTCGAGCAGTACTTC
TRBV20-1	-	-	TRBJ1-1	14	CSARDPQVNTEAFF	TGCAGTGCTAGAGATCCCCAGGTGAACACTGAAGCTTTCTTT
TRBV4-3	-	-	TRBJ1-3	16	CASSQDHRVAGNTIYF	TGCGCCAGCAGCCAAGATCACAGAGTCGCTGGAAACACCATATATTTT
TRBV27	-	TRBD2	TRBJ2-1	17	CASSFLVAGPLYNEQFF	TGTGCCAGCAGTTTCTTGGTAGCGGGGCCTCTGTACAATGAGCAGTTCTTC
TRBV7-9	-	-	TRBJ2-3	14	CASSLTLSTDTQYF	TGTGCCAGCAGCTTAACCCTCAGCACAGATACGCAGTATTTT